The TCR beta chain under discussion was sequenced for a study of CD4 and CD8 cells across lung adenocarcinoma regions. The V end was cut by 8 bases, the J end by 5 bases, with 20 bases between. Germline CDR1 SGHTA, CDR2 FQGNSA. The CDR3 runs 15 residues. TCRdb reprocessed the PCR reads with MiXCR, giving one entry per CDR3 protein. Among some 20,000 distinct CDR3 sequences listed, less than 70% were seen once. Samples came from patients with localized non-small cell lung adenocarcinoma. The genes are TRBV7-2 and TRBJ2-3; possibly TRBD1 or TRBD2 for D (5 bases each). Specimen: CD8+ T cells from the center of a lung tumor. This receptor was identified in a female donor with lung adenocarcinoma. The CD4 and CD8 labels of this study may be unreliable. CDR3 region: CASGSDGAPGDTQYF. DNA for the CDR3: TGTGCCAGCGGCTCGGACGGGGCCCCCGGAGATACGCAGTATTTT.